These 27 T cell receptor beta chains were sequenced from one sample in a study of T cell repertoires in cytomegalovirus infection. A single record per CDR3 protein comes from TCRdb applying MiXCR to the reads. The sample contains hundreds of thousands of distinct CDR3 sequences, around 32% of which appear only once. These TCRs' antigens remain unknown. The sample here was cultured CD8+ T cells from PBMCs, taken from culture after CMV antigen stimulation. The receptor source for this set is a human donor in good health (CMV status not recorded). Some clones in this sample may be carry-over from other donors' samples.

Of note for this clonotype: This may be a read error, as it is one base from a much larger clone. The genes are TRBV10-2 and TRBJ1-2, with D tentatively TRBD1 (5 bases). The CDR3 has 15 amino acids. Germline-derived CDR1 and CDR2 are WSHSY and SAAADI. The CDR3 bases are TGCGTCAGCAGAAGAGTAGAGGACACCCTTCGTGGCTACACCTTC. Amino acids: CVSRRVEDTLRGYTF.

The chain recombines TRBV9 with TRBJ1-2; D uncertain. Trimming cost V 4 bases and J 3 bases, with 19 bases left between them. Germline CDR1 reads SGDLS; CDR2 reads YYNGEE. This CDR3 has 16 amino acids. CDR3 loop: CASSHPVVRSDYGYTF. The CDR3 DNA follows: TGTGCCAGCAGCCACCCAGTAGTGAGAAGTGACTATGGCTACACCTTC.

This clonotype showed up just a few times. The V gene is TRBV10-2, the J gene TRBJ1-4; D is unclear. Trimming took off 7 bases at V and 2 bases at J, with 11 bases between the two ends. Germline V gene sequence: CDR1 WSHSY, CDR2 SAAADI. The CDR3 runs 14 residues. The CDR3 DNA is TGCGCCAGCACTGCGGGTAGTACTAATGAAAAACTGTTTTTT. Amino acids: CASTAGSTNEKLFF.

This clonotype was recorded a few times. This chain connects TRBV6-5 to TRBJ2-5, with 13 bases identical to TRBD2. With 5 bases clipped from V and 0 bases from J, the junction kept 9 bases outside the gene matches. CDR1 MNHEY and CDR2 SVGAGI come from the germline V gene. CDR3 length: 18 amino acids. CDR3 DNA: TGTGCCAGCAGTCAATCCGGGACTAGCGGGACCTACCAAGAGACCCAGTACTTC. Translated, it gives CASSQSGTSGTYQETQYF.

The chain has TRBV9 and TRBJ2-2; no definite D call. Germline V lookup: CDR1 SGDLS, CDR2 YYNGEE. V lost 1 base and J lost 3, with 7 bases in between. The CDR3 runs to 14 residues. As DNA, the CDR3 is TGTGCCAGCAGCGTAAAAAGCGACACCGGGGAGCTGTTTTTT. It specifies CASSVKSDTGELFF.

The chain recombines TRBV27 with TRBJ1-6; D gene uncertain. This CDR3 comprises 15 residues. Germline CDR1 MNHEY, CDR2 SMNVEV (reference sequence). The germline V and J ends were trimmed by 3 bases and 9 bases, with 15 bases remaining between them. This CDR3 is CASSFGVSSGSPLHF. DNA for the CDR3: TGTGCCAGCAGTTTTGGTGTTTCTTCAGGTTCACCCCTCCACTTT.

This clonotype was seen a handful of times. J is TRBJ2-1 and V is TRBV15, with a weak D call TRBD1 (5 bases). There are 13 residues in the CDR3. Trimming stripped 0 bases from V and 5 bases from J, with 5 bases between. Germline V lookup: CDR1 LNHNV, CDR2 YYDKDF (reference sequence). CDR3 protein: CATSRDRDNEQFF. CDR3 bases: TGTGCCACCAGCAGAGACAGGGACAATGAGCAGTTCTTC.

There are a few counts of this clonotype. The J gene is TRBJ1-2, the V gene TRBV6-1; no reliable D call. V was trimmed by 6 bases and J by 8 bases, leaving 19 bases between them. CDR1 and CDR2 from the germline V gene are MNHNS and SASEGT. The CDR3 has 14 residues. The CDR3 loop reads CASSFRFPSVGYTF. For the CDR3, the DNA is TGTGCCAGCAGCTTCAGGTTCCCGTCGGTGGGCTACACCTTC.

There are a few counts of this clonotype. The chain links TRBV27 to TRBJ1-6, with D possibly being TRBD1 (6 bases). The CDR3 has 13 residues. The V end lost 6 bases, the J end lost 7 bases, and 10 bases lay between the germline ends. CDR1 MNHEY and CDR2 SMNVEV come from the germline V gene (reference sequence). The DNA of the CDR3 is TGTGCCAGCAGATTGGACAGAAATTCACCCCTCCACTTT. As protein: CASRLDRNSPLHF.

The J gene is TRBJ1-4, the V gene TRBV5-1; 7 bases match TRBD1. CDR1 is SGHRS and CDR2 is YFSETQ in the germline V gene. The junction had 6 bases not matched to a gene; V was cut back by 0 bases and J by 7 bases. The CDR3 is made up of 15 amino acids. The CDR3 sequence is CASSLEGGVFEKLFF. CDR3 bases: TGCGCCAGCAGCTTGGAAGGGGGCGTATTTGAAAAACTGTTTTTT.

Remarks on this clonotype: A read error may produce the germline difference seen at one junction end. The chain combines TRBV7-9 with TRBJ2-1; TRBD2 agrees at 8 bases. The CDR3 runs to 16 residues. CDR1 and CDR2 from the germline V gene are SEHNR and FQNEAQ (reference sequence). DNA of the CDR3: TGTGCCAGCACCTTAAGAGGCGGGGGGCCGGGGAATGAGCAGTTCTTC. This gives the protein CASTLRGGGPGNEQFF.

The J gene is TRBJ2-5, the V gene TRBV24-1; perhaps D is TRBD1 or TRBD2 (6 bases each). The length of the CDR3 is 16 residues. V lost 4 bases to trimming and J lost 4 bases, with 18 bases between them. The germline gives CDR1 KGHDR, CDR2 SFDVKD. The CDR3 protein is CATSDPGALGPETQYF. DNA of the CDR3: TGTGCCACCAGTGACCCGGGGGCCTTGGGCCCAGAGACCCAGTACTTC.

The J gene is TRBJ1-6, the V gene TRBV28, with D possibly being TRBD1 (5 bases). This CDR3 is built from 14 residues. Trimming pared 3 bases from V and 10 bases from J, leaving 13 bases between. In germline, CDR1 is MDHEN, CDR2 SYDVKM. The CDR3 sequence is CASSFAGRRSPLHF. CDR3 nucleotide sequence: TGTGCCAGCAGTTTCGCAGGGCGGAGATCACCCCTCCACTTT.

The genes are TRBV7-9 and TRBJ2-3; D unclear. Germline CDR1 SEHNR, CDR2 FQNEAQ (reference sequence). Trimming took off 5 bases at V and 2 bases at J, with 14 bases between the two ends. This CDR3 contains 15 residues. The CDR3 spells CASSPAVRVTDTQYF. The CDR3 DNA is TGTGCCAGCAGCCCAGCCGTCCGGGTCACAGATACGCAGTATTTT.

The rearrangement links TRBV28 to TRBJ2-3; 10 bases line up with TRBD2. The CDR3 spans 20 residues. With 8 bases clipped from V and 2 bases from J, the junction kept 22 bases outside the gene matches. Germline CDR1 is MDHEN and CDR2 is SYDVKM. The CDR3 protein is CASSTGVAGGLRKLTDTQYF. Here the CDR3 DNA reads TGTGCCAGCTCTACCGGGGTAGCGGGGGGACTAAGAAAACTCACAGATACGCAGTATTTT.

The CDR3 nucleotides read TGTGCCAGCAGCCCCCGGGGGGGCAGCTATAGCAATCAGCCCCAGCATTTT. Residues: CASSPRGGSYSNQPQHF. The gene calls are TRBV7-3 and TRBJ1-5; D perhaps matches TRBD1 (6 bases). Between the trimmed V and J ends, which lost 5 bases and 0 bases, there was a span of 17 bases. In germline, CDR1 is SGHTA, CDR2 FQGTGA. CDR3 length: 17 residues.

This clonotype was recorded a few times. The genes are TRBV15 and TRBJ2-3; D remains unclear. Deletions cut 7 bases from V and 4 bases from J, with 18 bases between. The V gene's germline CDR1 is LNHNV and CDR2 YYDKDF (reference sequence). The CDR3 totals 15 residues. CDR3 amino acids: CATNTRPPGADTQYF. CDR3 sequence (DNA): TGTGCCACCAACACCCGGCCTCCCGGCGCAGATACGCAGTATTTT.

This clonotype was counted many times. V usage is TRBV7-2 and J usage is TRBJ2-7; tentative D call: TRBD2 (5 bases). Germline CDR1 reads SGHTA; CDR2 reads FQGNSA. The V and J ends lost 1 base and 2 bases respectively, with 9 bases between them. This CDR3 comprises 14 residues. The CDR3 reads CASSLERGTYEQYF. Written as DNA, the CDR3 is TGTGCCAGCAGCTTAGAAAGAGGGACCTACGAGCAGTACTTC.

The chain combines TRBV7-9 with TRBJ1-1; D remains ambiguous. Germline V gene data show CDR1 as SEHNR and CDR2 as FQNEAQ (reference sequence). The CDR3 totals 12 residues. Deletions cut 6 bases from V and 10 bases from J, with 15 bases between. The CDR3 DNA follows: TGTGCCAGCAGTGGGGAGCTAGCGCGAGCTTTCTTT. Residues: CASSGELARAFF.

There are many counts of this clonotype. Here the CDR3 reads CASSLGQGAANQPQHF. Here the CDR3 DNA reads TGTGCCAGCAGCTTAGGTCAGGGGGCGGCCAATCAGCCCCAGCATTTT. The chain links TRBV7-6 to TRBJ1-5; TRBD1 aligns across 8 bases. Trimming at V came to 1 base and at J to 3 bases, leaving 5 bases not matched to a gene. The CDR3 sequence is 16 residues long. CDR1 SGHVS and CDR2 FNYEAQ come from the germline V gene.

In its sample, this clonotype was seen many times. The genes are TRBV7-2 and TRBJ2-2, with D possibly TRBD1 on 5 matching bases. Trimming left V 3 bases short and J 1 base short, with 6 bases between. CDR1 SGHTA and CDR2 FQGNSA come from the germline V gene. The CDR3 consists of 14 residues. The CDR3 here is CASSFRVNTGELFF. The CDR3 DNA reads TGTGCCAGCAGCTTCAGGGTGAACACCGGGGAGCTGTTTTTT.

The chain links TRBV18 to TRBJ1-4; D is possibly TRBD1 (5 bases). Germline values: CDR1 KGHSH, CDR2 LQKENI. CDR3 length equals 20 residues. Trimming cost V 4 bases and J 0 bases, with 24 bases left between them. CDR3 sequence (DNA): TGTGCCAGCTCACTTCTTACGAGGACAACCCTTTATTCAACTAATGAAAAACTGTTTTTT. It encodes CASSLLTRTTLYSTNEKLFF.

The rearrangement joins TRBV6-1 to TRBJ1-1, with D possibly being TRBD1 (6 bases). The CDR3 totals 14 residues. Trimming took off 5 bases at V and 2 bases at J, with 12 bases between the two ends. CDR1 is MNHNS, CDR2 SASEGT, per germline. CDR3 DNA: TGTGCCAGCAGTAAAACAGGGATAAACACTGAAGCTTTCTTT. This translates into CASSKTGINTEAFF.

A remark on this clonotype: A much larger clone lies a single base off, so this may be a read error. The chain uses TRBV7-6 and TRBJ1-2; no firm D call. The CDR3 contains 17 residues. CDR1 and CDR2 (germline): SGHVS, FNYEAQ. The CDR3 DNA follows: TGTGCCAACAGCGAAGCGGAGGGTCGGGCTTATGACTATGGCTACACCTTC. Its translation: CANSEAEGRAYDYGYTF. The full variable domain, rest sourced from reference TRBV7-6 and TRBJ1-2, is GAGVSQSPRYKVTKRGQDVALRCDPISGHVSLYWYRQALGQGPEFLTYFNYEAQQDKSGLPNDRFSAERPEGSISTLTIQRTEQRDSAMYRCANSEAEGRAYDYGYTFGSGTRLTVV.

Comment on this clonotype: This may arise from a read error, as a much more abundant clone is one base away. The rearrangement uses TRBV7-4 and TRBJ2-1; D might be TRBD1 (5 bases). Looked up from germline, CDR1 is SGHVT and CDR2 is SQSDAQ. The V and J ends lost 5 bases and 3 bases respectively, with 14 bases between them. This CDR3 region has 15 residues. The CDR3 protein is CASSPPRQIYNEQFF. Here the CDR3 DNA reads TGTGCCAGCAGCCCTCCCAGACAGATCTACAATGAGCAGTTCTTC.

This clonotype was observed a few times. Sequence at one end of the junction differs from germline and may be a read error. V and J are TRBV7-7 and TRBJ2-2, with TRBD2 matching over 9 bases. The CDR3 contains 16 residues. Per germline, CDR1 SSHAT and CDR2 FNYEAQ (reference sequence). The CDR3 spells CASSLDPGLATGELFF. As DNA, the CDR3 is TGTGCTAGCAGCTTAGATCCCGGACTAGCGACCGGGGAGCTGTTTTTT.

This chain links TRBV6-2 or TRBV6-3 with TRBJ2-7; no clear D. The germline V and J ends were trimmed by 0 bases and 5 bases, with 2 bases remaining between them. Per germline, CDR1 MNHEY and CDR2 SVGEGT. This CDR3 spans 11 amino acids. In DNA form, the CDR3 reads TGTGCCAGCAGTTACTCGGACGAGCAGTACGTC. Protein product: CASSYSDEQYV.